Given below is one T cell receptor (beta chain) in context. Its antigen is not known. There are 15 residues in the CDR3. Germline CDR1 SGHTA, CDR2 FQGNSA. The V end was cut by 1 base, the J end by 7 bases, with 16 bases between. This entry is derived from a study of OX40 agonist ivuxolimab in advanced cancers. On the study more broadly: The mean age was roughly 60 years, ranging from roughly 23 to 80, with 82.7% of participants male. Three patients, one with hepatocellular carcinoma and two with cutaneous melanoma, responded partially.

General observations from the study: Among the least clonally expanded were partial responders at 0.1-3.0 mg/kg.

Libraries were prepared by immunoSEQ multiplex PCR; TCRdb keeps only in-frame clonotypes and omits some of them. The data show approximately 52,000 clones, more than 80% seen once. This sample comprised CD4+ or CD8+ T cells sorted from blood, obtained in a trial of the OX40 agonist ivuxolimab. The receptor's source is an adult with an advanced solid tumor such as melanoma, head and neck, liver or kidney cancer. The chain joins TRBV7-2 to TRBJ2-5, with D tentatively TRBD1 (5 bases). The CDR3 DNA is TGTGCCAGCAGCTTAGGGGGCGGAGCTCCGACGACCCAGTACTTC. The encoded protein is CASSLGGGAPTTQYF. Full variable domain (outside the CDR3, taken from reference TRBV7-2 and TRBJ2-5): GAGVSQSPSNKVTEKGKDVELRCDPISGHTALYWYRQSLGQGLEFLIYFQGNSAPDKSGLPSDRFSAERTGGSVSTLTIQRTQQEDSAVYLCASSLGGGAPTTQYFGPGTRLLVL.